Listed here are 26 T cell receptor beta chains from one sample, sequenced in a study of OX40 agonist ivuxolimab in advanced cancers. Repertoires were generated with immunoSEQ multiplex PCR, while TCRdb's copy carries only in-frame clones and drops some. The repertoire consists of some 100,000 clones, with approximately 80% occurring once and the leading ten covering roughly 5.4%. This sample comprised CD4+ or CD8+ T cells sorted from blood, obtained in a trial of the OX40 agonist ivuxolimab. The origin of the receptors is an adult with an advanced solid tumor such as melanoma, head and neck, liver or kidney cancer.

The chain uses TRBV7-2 and TRBJ1-2; 7 positions agree with TRBD1. The germline V gene encodes CDR1 SGHTA and CDR2 FQGNSA. The CDR3 totals 13 residues. The junction had 7 bases not matched to a gene; V was cut back by 5 bases and J by 7 bases. The CDR3 protein is CASSTDRAAGYTF. Here the CDR3 DNA reads TGTGCCAGCAGCACAGACAGGGCTGCTGGCTACACCTTC. Supplemented by reference TRBV7-2 and TRBJ1-2, the full variable domain reads GAGVSQSPSNKVTEKGKDVELRCDPISGHTALYWYRQSLGQGLEFLIYFQGNSAPDKSGLPSDRFSAERTGGSVSTLTIQRTQQEDSAVYLCASSTDRAAGYTFGSGTRLTVV.

The sample holds a few counts of this clone. The rearrangement uses TRBV7-2 and TRBJ2-2, with a weak D call TRBD1 (5 bases). Germline V gene lookup returns CDR1 SGHTA and CDR2 FQGNSA. Between the trimmed V and J ends, which lost 2 bases and 6 bases, there was a span of 7 bases. This CDR3 has 13 amino acids. The CDR3 DNA is TGTGCCAGCAGCTTACGCAGGGCCGGGGAGCTGTTTTTT. This gives the protein CASSLRRAGELFF.

The CDR3 DNA reads as TGCGCCAGCAGCCCGCCCGGAAATGAGCAGTTCTTC. Translated, it gives CASSPPGNEQFF. J is TRBJ2-1 and V is TRBV5-1, with D unresolved. The CDR3 contains 12 residues. V was pared by 4 bases and J by 7 bases, with 9 bases between. The germline V gene has CDR1 SGHRS and CDR2 YFSETQ. The variable domain in full, completed from reference TRBV5-1 and TRBJ2-1, reads KAGVTQTPRYLIKTRGQQVTLSCSPISGHRSVSWYQQTPGQGLQFLFEYFSETQRNKGNFPGRFSGRQFSNSRSEMNVSTLELGDSALYLCASSPPGNEQFFGPGTRLTVL.

The rearrangement links TRBV11-2 to TRBJ1-1; perhaps TRBD1 as D (5 bases). V was clipped by 3 bases and J by 0 bases, with 8 bases between them. This CDR3 spans 14 amino acids. Germline V gene sequence: CDR1 SGHAT, CDR2 FQNNGV. CDR3 residues: CASSFPGLNTEAFF. DNA for the CDR3: TGTGCCAGCAGCTTTCCGGGGCTGAACACTGAAGCTTTCTTT.

This rearrangement joins TRBV6-5 to TRBJ2-7; 7 bases line up with TRBD1. This CDR3 spans 15 amino acids. Germline V gene data show CDR1 as MNHEY and CDR2 as SVGAGI. V lost 0 bases, J lost 3 bases, and 5 bases stayed unmatched. The CDR3 region has the DNA TGTGCCAGCAGTTACTCGCCTGACAGGGACTACGAGCAGTACTTC. As protein: CASSYSPDRDYEQYF.

With respect to this clone: The same CDR3 can be traced to other DNA sequences in this sample. The rearrangement uses TRBV4-1 and TRBJ1-2; 12 positions match TRBD1. The germline CDR1 and CDR2 sequences are MGHRA and YSYEKL. CDR3 length: 15 residues. Germline trimming cut 0 bases from V and 8 bases from J; bases unmatched to any gene: 4. The CDR3 spells CASSQEGQGAGGYTF. As DNA, the CDR3 is TGCGCCAGCAGCCAAGAGGGACAGGGGGCGGGGGGCTACACCTTC.

In this sample, this clone turned up once. The CDR3 nucleotides are TGTGCCAGCAGCAAAGATGGAGGGCACACAGATACGCAGTATTTT. Encoded protein: CASSKDGGHTDTQYF. V usage is TRBV21-1 and J usage is TRBJ2-3; the table calls TRBD2, which could not be checked here. TRBV21-1 is a pseudogene segment. The CDR3 is 15 amino acids.

Only a few counts were recorded for this clone. The chain joins TRBV2 to TRBJ2-7, with D tentatively TRBD2 (7 bases). The V gene lost 4 bases and the J gene lost 5 bases, with 9 bases spanning the gap. Germline loops: CDR1 SNHLY, CDR2 FYNNEI. The CDR3 contains 12 residues. The CDR3 DNA sequence: TGTGCCAGCAGTGGGGGGGGCCACGAGCAGTACTTC. Its translation is CASSGGGHEQYF.

The chain links TRBV6-1 to TRBJ1-2, with 9 bases matching TRBD1. Unmatched junction bases numbered 10, after V lost 6 bases and J lost 8 bases. The CDR3 spans 14 residues. Germline loops: CDR1 MNHNS, CDR2 SASEGT. The CDR3 nucleotides read TGTGCCAGCAGACCCATTCCGGGACAGGGAGGCTACACCTTC. Translated: CASRPIPGQGGYTF.

This clone has a single count. The chain joins TRBV5-1 to TRBJ1-1; D may be TRBD1 (6 bases). The ends were cut back, 0 bases at V and 5 bases at J, with 14 bases in the middle. Germline-derived CDR1 and CDR2 are SGHRS and YFSETQ. CDR3 length: 15 amino acids. CDR3 loop: CASSLAQSQGTEAFF. DNA for the CDR3: TGCGCCAGCAGCTTGGCCCAGAGCCAGGGGACTGAAGCTTTCTTT.

This chain links TRBV5-6 with TRBJ1-2; no definite D call. V was clipped by 5 bases and J by 8 bases, with 16 bases between them. CDR3 size: 13 residues. Germline assignment: CDR1 SGHDT and CDR2 YYEEEE. CDR3 loop: CASRPGQAQGYTF. The DNA of the CDR3 is TGTGCCAGCAGACCCGGTCAGGCCCAAGGCTACACCTTC.

The V gene is TRBV19, the J gene TRBJ1-2, with TRBD1 matching over 8 bases. Germline V lookup: CDR1 LNHDA, CDR2 SQIVND (reference sequence). With 5 bases clipped from V and 8 bases from J, the junction kept 10 bases outside the gene matches. The CDR3 runs to 14 residues. The CDR3 loop is CASSARGQAGGYTF. The CDR3 bases are TGTGCCAGTAGTGCTCGGGGACAGGCAGGGGGCTACACCTTC. Full variable domain (missing parts from reference TRBV19 and TRBJ1-2): DGGITQSPKYLFRKEGQNVTLSCEQNLNHDAMYWYRQDPGQGLRLIYYSQIVNDFQKGDIAEGYSVSREKKESFPLTVTSAQKNPTAFYLCASSARGQAGGYTFGSGTRLTVV.

This clone appeared a single time. This chain uses TRBV5-1 with TRBJ1-1; possibly TRBD1 for D (5 bases). The CDR3 has 14 residues. V was shortened by 4 bases and J by 0 bases, with 10 bases between the two germline ends. The germline CDR1 and CDR2 sequences are SGHRS and YFSETQ. The CDR3 DNA follows: TGCGCCAGCAGCCCCAGGGCCGTGAACACTGAAGCTTTCTTT. This codes for CASSPRAVNTEAFF.

The chain combines TRBV4-2 with TRBJ2-7; D gene unclear. Trimming shortened V by 0 bases and J by 4 bases, and 13 bases separated the two germline ends. The CDR3 runs to 15 residues. CDR1 and CDR2 from the germline V gene are LGHNA and YNFKEQ. CDR3: CASSQDSQEYYEQYF. The CDR3 nucleotides are TGTGCCAGCAGCCAAGATTCCCAGGAATATTACGAGCAGTACTTC.

The rearrangement joins TRBV2 to TRBJ2-7; 8 nucleotides agree with TRBD1. Germline loops: CDR1 SNHLY, CDR2 FYNNEI. J was trimmed by 4 bases and V by 2 bases; bases with no gene match: 7. This CDR3 has 15 residues. CDR3 in DNA: TGTGCCAGCAGTGAAAGGGACAGGAGGGGTTACGAGCAGTACTTC. Translating gives CASSERDRRGYEQYF.

The gene calls are TRBV5-1 and TRBJ2-6, with 12 bases matching TRBD1. In germline, CDR1 is SGHRS, CDR2 YFSETQ. The CDR3 runs 20 residues. J was trimmed by 2 bases and V by 4 bases; bases with no gene match: 13. The CDR3 DNA is TGCGCCAGCAGCCACCCCCGGGACAGGGGGCCCAATGCTGGGGCCAACGTCCTGACTTTC. Translated: CASSHPRDRGPNAGANVLTF. Variable domain in full (rest from reference TRBV5-1 and TRBJ2-6): KAGVTQTPRYLIKTRGQQVTLSCSPISGHRSVSWYQQTPGQGLQFLFEYFSETQRNKGNFPGRFSGRQFSNSRSEMNVSTLELGDSALYLCASSHPRDRGPNAGANVLTFGAGSRLTVL.

The gene calls are TRBV2 and TRBJ1-3; D is unclear. The V gene's germline CDR1 is SNHLY and CDR2 FYNNEI. CDR3 length: 16 amino acids. V gave up 6 bases and J gave up 2 bases, with 17 bases separating them. The CDR3 sequence: CASRIPQEWAGNTIYF. The CDR3 nucleotides are TGTGCCAGCAGGATACCGCAGGAATGGGCTGGAAACACCATATATTTT.

The chain recombines TRBV5-1 with TRBJ2-5; 10 bases line up with TRBD2. Germline CDR1 SGHRS, CDR2 YFSETQ. The junction had 7 bases not matched to a gene; V was cut back by 0 bases and J by 5 bases. CDR3 length equals 16 residues. CDR3 DNA sequence: TGCGCCAGCAGCTTGGCCTCTAGCGGGAGAGGGGAGACCCAGTACTTC. It is translated as CASSLASSGRGETQYF.

The chain joins TRBV30 to TRBJ2-3; a possible D gene is TRBD2 (6 bases). Between the trimmed V and J ends, which lost 3 bases and 3 bases, there was a span of 16 bases. Germline CDR1 reads GTSNPN; CDR2 reads SVGIG (reference sequence). This CDR3 contains 15 residues. The CDR3 sequence: CAWRGLGGATDTQYF. CDR3 sequence (DNA): TGTGCCTGGAGGGGCCTCGGCGGGGCGACAGATACGCAGTATTTT. Variable domain in full (rest from reference TRBV30 and TRBJ2-3): SQTIHQWPATLVQPVGSPLSLECTVEGTSNPNLYWYRQAAGRGLQLLFYSVGIGQISSEVPQNLSASRPQDRQFILSSKKLLLSDSGFYLCAWRGLGGATDTQYFGPGTRLTVL.

The chain recombines TRBV12-5 with TRBJ1-1; D is possibly TRBD1 (5 bases). Between the trimmed V and J ends, which lost 5 bases and 4 bases, there was a span of 14 bases. The CDR3 sequence is 14 residues long. Germline CDR1 is LGHNT and CDR2 is FRNRAP. The CDR3 DNA follows: TGTGCTAGTGGTAGAACTGCAGGGACCACTGAAGCTTTCTTT. Protein: CASGRTAGTTEAFF.

This clone was recorded only once. The chain is built from TRBV6-5 and TRBJ1-1; no clear D gene. The CDR3 loop spans 14 amino acids. The V gene's germline CDR1 is MNHEY and CDR2 SVGAGI. The ends were cut back, 5 bases at V and 1 base at J, with 11 bases in the middle. The CDR3 loop reads CASSPTTPNTEAFF. CDR3 bases: TGTGCCAGCAGTCCTACCACACCGAACACTGAAGCTTTCTTT.

The chain carries TRBV4-3 and TRBJ2-7; D assignment may be TRBD1 or TRBD2 (5 bases each). V dropped 11 bases and J dropped 4 bases, with 24 bases sitting between them. Germline V gene sequence: CDR1 LGHNA, CDR2 YSLEER. There are 15 residues in the CDR3. The CDR3 loop is CAGPGPPPKVYEQYF. For the CDR3, the DNA is TGCGCCGGCCCGGGGCCACCGCCGAAAGTGTACGAGCAGTACTTC.

J is TRBJ2-7 and V is TRBV7-8; no firm D call. Germline V gives CDR1 SGHVS, CDR2 FQNEAQ. V lost 0 bases and J 0 bases, leaving 6 bases between the germline ends. The CDR3 loop spans 14 amino acids. DNA for the CDR3: TGTGCCAGCAGCTTAGCACACCGCTCCTACGAGCAGTACTTC. It is translated as CASSLAHRSYEQYF.

The gene calls are TRBV7-2 and TRBJ2-7, with 8 bases matching TRBD2. Germline V lookup: CDR1 SGHTA, CDR2 FQGNSA. The CDR3 has 14 amino acids. With 5 bases clipped from V and 0 bases from J, the junction kept 3 bases outside the gene matches. The DNA of the CDR3 is TGTGCCAGCAGCATAAGCGGGGGCTCCTACGAGCAGTACTTC. This encodes CASSISGGSYEQYF.

This clone was found a few times. This chain links TRBV19 with TRBJ2-5; maybe TRBD2 (6 bases). The V and J ends lost 3 bases and 6 bases respectively, with 8 bases between them. Germline values: CDR1 LNHDA, CDR2 SQIVND (reference sequence). CDR3 length: 12 amino acids. CDR3: CASSMEGQTQYF. In DNA form, the CDR3 reads TGTGCCAGTAGTATGGAGGGGCAGACCCAGTACTTC.

In this sample, this clone turned up once. J is TRBJ2-7 and V is TRBV4-1, with D possibly matching TRBD1 (5 bases). CDR3 length equals 16 residues. Per germline, CDR1 MGHRA and CDR2 YSYEKL. V dropped 4 bases and J dropped 0 bases, with 16 bases sitting between them. CDR3 nucleotides: TGCGCCAGCAGCCCCTTTGTGGGGCGCGACTCCTACGAGCAGTACTTC. Encoded protein: CASSPFVGRDSYEQYF.